The rows below give T cell receptor beta chains drawn from one sample of a study of blood T cell repertoires in COVID-19. Sequencing used immunoSEQ multiplex PCR; TCRdb keeps in-frame clones, though not all of them. The sample has fewer than 20,000 clones, approximately 95% seen once; the top ten hold 4.1%. Input material: peripheral blood. These receptors were obtained from a woman aged 45-59 years with active COVID-19. The CDR3 runs from the conserved cysteine through the conserved F or W. The D gene is left open where the match is weak. For some rows the clone size is stated as once, few or many, or as a class when expanded; others skip it.

D gene,V gene,clone size,J gene,CDR3 protein,CDR3 DNA
NA,TRBV6-5,NA,TRBJ2-7,CASTQPPLEQYF,TGTGCCAGCACACAGCCTCCCCTCGAGCAGTACTTC
NA,TRBV10-3,NA,TRBJ1-2,CASQTQTVYGYTF,TGTGCCTCCCAGACTCAGACAGTCTATGGCTACACCTTC
TRBD2,TRBV5-1,NA,TRBJ2-1,CASSPFLAGVYNEQFF,TGCGCCAGCAGCCCATTTCTAGCGGGAGTTTACAATGAGCAGTTCTTC
NA,TRBV2,once,TRBJ2-3,CASLWPSKSTDTQYF,TGTGCCAGCCTCTGGCCCTCCAAAAGCACAGATACGCAGTATTTT
NA,TRBV6-5,NA,TRBJ2-7,CASSQHRRGPYEQYF,TGTGCCAGCAGCCAACACCGCAGGGGTCCCTACGAGCAGTACTTC
TRBD2,TRBV9,NA,TRBJ2-7,CASSPGAGAYEQYF,TGTGCCAGCAGCCCCGGGGCGGGAGCCTACGAGCAGTACTTC
NA,TRBV12-3/TRBV12-4,NA,TRBJ2-3,CASSFVGTDTQYF,TGTGCCAGCAGTTTCGTTGGCACAGATACGCAGTATTTT
NA,TRBV5-1,NA,TRBJ1-1,CASSPETLFLTEAFF,TGCGCCAGCAGCCCAGAGACACTTTTTCTCACTGAAGCTTTCTTT
TRBD1,TRBV6-5,once,TRBJ1-3,CATSLDRGPGNTIYF,TGTGCCACCTCGTTGGACAGGGGACCTGGAAACACCATATATTTT
NA,TRBV15,NA,TRBJ2-1,CATSRRGEGPYNEQFF,TGTGCCACCAGCAGAAGGGGGGAGGGCCCCTACAATGAGCAGTTCTTC
TRBD2,TRBV20-1,NA,TRBJ2-7,CSASPTHLLAKTYEQYF,TGCAGTGCTAGTCCCACCCACTTACTAGCGAAAACCTACGAGCAGTACTTC
NA,TRBV10-3,NA,TRBJ1-2,CAISPGGEGYTF,TGTGCCATCAGTCCGGGAGGAGAGGGCTACACCTTC
TRBD1,TRBV7-2,NA,TRBJ1-3,CASSFLGQGAENTIYF,TGTGCCAGCAGCTTCCTGGGACAGGGGGCAGAAAACACCATATATTTT
NA,TRBV27,once,TRBJ1-2,CASSRRGRGGYTF,TGTGCCAGCTCGCGGCGGGGGCGCGGTGGCTACACCTTC
NA,TRBV5-1,NA,TRBJ1-1,CASSPQGMNTEAFF,TGCGCCAGCAGCCCACAGGGAATGAACACTGAAGCTTTCTTT
TRBD1,TRBV28,once,TRBJ1-1,CASSPPAMTGLWTEAFF,TGTGCCAGCAGTCCGCCGGCAATGACAGGGCTATGGACTGAAGCTTTCTTT
NA,TRBV25-1,NA,TRBJ2-5,CASTPRGPGETQYF,TGTGCCAGCACTCCTAGGGGCCCAGGGGAGACCCAGTACTTC
TRBD2,TRBV24-1,NA,TRBJ2-1,CATMGEGFGEQFF,TGTGCCACCATGGGGGAGGGGTTTGGTGAGCAGTTCTTC
TRBD1,TRBV2,NA,TRBJ1-1,CASKVEGAGNTEAFF,TGTGCCAGCAAAGTGGAGGGGGCAGGGAACACTGAAGCTTTCTTT
NA,TRBV3-1/TRBV3-2,NA,TRBJ1-3,CASSQDEGVSGNTIYF,TGTGCCAGCAGCCAAGACGAGGGGGTCTCTGGAAACACCATATATTTT
TRBD1,TRBV6-5,NA,TRBJ1-6,CASRRDRGSPLHF,TGTGCCAGCAGAAGGGACAGAGGCTCACCCCTCCACTTT
TRBD2,TRBV3-1/TRBV3-2,NA,TRBJ2-1,CASSQESATSTLF,TGTGCCAGCAGCCAAGAGTCGGCGACTAGCACCCTCTTC
TRBD1,TRBV2,NA,TRBJ2-1,CASSDLQGGNEQFF,TGTGCCAGCAGTGATTTACAGGGGGGTAATGAGCAGTTCTTC
TRBD1,TRBV18,NA,TRBJ1-1,CASSDVGQGVAEAFF,TGTGCCAGCTCGGACGTGGGACAGGGGGTGGCTGAAGCTTTCTTT
NA,TRBV2,NA,TRBJ2-2,CASSEELIGDTGELFF,TGTGCCAGCAGTGAAGAGTTGATAGGGGACACCGGGGAGCTGTTTTTT
TRBD1,TRBV6-1,NA,TRBJ2-2,CASSDNGQGRTGELFF,TGTGCCAGCAGTGATAATGGACAGGGTCGCACCGGGGAGCTGTTTTTT
NA,TRBV29-1,NA,TRBJ2-7,CSVETHYEQYF,TGCAGCGTTGAGACTCATTACGAGCAGTACTTC
TRBD1,TRBV5-6,NA,TRBJ2-1,CASSLWTGNLDEQFF,TGTGCCAGCAGCTTGTGGACAGGGAATTTGGATGAGCAGTTCTTC
TRBD2,TRBV9,NA,TRBJ2-7,CASSGGSGMHEQYF,TGTGCCAGCAGCGGCGGCAGCGGGATGCACGAGCAGTACTTC
TRBD1,TRBV6-5,NA,TRBJ1-5,CASQFLQGNNQPQHF,TGTGCCAGCCAATTCCTACAGGGGAACAATCAGCCCCAGCATTTT
TRBD1,TRBV9,NA,TRBJ2-7,CASSRDPGGRDEQYF,TGTGCCAGCAGCAGAGACCCAGGGGGCAGGGACGAGCAGTACTTC
NA,TRBV18,once,TRBJ2-7,CASSPPSSDEQYF,TGTGCCAGCTCACCACCGAGTTCCGACGAGCAGTACTTC
TRBD1,TRBV28,NA,TRBJ1-4,CASRRPGQGKLFF,TGTGCCAGCAGGCGTCCGGGACAGGGAAAACTGTTTTTT
NA,TRBV2,once,TRBJ2-3,CAILPQLSTDTQYF,TGTGCCATCTTGCCACAGCTTAGCACAGATACGCAGTATTTT
NA,TRBV7-3,NA,TRBJ2-1,CASAQAGSYNEQFF,TGTGCCAGCGCCCAAGCTGGGAGCTACAATGAGCAGTTCTTC
NA,TRBV12-3/TRBV12-4,NA,TRBJ2-2,CASSSRQGELFF,TGTGCCAGCAGCTCCCGACAGGGGGAGCTGTTTTTT
TRBD2,TRBV5-1,NA,TRBJ2-3,CASSSGLAGEGTQYF,TGCGCCAGCAGTTCGGGACTAGCGGGAGAGGGGACGCAGTATTTT
NA,TRBV5-1,NA,TRBJ1-1,CASSFQGKNTEAFF,TGCGCCAGCAGCTTTCAGGGGAAGAACACTGAAGCTTTCTTT
TRBD2,TRBV13,NA,TRBJ2-3,CASSSPGTSETRTDTQYF,TGTGCCAGCAGCTCCCCAGGGACTAGCGAAACCCGCACAGATACGCAGTATTTT
TRBD1,TRBV7-3,NA,TRBJ2-5,CASSQGDRRETQYF,TGTGCCAGCAGCCAGGGGGACCGGCGGGAGACCCAGTACTTC
TRBD2,TRBV18,NA,TRBJ2-2,CASSPTLAGNTGELFF,TGTGCCAGCTCACCGACACTAGCGGGAAACACCGGGGAGCTGTTTTTT
NA,TRBV28,NA,TRBJ1-5,CASSFPATSQGTGNQPQHF,TGTGCCAGCAGTTTTCCCGCAACGTCTCAGGGGACGGGCAATCAGCCCCAGCATTTT
NA,TRBV27,NA,TRBJ2-7,CASSLRGHEQYF,TGTGCCAGCAGCCTCAGGGGCCACGAGCAGTACTTC
TRBD1,TRBV29-1,NA,TRBJ1-1,CSVEDPTGVGAFF,TGCAGCGTTGAAGATCCAACAGGGGTTGGAGCTTTCTTT
NA,TRBV6-5,NA,TRBJ1-6,CASSPGGSPLHF,TGTGCCAGCAGTCCTGGAGGTTCACCCCTCCACTTT
NA,TRBV28,NA,TRBJ2-3,CASSLSTRGSRDTQYF,TGTGCCAGCAGTTTATCGACTAGGGGAAGTCGCGATACGCAGTATTTT
NA,TRBV18,NA,TRBJ1-5,CASSPPGGNSNQPQHF,TGTGCCAGCTCACCACCAGGGGGAAATAGCAATCAGCCCCAGCATTTT
TRBD2,TRBV5-1,once,TRBJ2-5,CASSFLAGALETQYF,TGCGCCAGCAGCTTTTTAGCGGGAGCCTTAGAGACCCAGTACTTC
NA,TRBV5-1,NA,TRBJ2-5,CASSLFSGYQETQYF,TGCGCCAGCAGCTTGTTCAGCGGGTACCAAGAGACCCAGTACTTC
NA,TRBV10-3,NA,TRBJ2-2,CAIRGVGDTGELFF,TGTGCCATCAGGGGAGTCGGGGACACCGGGGAGCTGTTTTTT
NA,TRBV29-1,NA,TRBJ2-1,CSVDRAYNEQFF,TGCAGCGTTGACAGGGCCTACAATGAGCAGTTCTTC
NA,TRBV4-2,once,TRBJ2-3,CASSQTTSTDTQYF,TGTGCCAGCAGCCAGACGACTAGCACAGATACGCAGTATTTT
TRBD1,TRBV7-6,NA,TRBJ1-6,CASSLQGAMSSPLHF,TGTGCCAGCAGCCTACAGGGGGCCATGAGTTCACCCCTCCACTTT